Following are 12 T cell receptor beta chains from one sample sequenced in a study of cytomegalovirus exposure and HLA in healthy donors. PCR involved 60 Vbeta and 13 Jbeta primers. The data were produced by immunoSEQ multiplex PCR, yet TCRdb's version contains in-frame clones alone and is incomplete. The ten top clones account for about 2.4%, within a sample of some 76,000 clones. Sequenced material: PBMCs. The receptors come from a female donor in good health and CMV-seropositive.

The V and J genes are TRBV5-1 and TRBJ1-1, with a weak D call TRBD1 (5 bases). Trimming removed 3 bases at V and 6 bases at J, with 9 bases between. In germline, CDR1 is SGHRS, CDR2 YFSETQ. CDR3 length equals 12 residues. This CDR3 is CASSWGGAEAFF. DNA for the CDR3: TGCGCCAGCAGCTGGGGCGGGGCTGAAGCTTTCTTT.

V gene TRBV30 combines with J gene TRBJ1-1; TRBD1 matches 7 bases. V lost 0 bases and J lost 6; bases outside the gene matches: 13. Germline V gives CDR1 GTSNPN, CDR2 SVGIG (reference sequence). The CDR3 contains 16 residues. The CDR3 sequence: CAWSVGRLGTAPEAFF. Written as DNA, the CDR3 is TGTGCCTGGAGTGTAGGGCGATTGGGGACAGCCCCTGAAGCTTTCTTT.

Details on this clone: Other DNA sequences within the sample encode an identical CDR3. The chain joins TRBV30 to TRBJ1-1; a possible D gene is TRBD1 (5 bases). The CDR3 is 13 amino acids. Trimming shortened V by 0 bases and J by 9 bases, and 14 bases separated the two germline ends. Germline-derived CDR1 and CDR2 are GTSNPN and SVGIG (reference sequence). DNA of the CDR3: TGTGCCTGGAGTGTCTCAGGGTACGGCAAAGCTTTCTTT. This gives the protein CAWSVSGYGKAFF.

V is TRBV9 and J is TRBJ1-1; D call uncertain. CDR1 and CDR2 (germline): SGDLS, YYNGEE. There are 13 residues in the CDR3. Trimming took 0 bases from V and 5 from J, leaving 8 bases between them. In DNA form, the CDR3 reads TGTGCCAGCAGCGTAGCGGTGCATACTGAAGCTTTCTTT. This codes for CASSVAVHTEAFF.

The chain carries TRBV9 and TRBJ2-1, with TRBD2 matching 13 bases. This CDR3 contains 21 residues. V shed 4 bases and J 0 bases; nucleotides not matched to a gene: 16. The V gene's germline CDR1 is SGDLS and CDR2 YYNGEE. CDR3 in amino acids: CASSLPRHGTSGTRSYNEQFF. In DNA form, the CDR3 reads TGTGCCAGCAGCCTCCCCCGTCATGGGACTAGCGGGACTCGCTCCTACAATGAGCAGTTCTTC.

V usage is TRBV2 and J usage is TRBJ2-3; TRBD2 agrees at 10 bases. V dropped 8 bases and J dropped 6; count of bases not matched to a gene: 5. Germline V gene lookup returns CDR1 SNHLY and CDR2 FYNNEI. There are 13 residues in the CDR3. The CDR3 bases are TGTGCCAGCGGGGGACTAGCGAGTGATACGCAGTATTTT. As protein: CASGGLASDTQYF.

V is TRBV4-1 and J is TRBJ1-2; no clear D gene. Germline V gives CDR1 MGHRA, CDR2 YSYEKL. The CDR3 is made up of 14 amino acids. The V gene lost 1 base and the J gene lost 8 bases, with 14 bases spanning the gap. CDR3 sequence reads: CASSQVLRVSGYTF. For the CDR3, the DNA is TGCGCCAGCAGCCAAGTATTACGAGTAAGCGGCTACACCTTC.

The V gene is TRBV4-3, the J gene TRBJ2-2; 7 bases are shared with TRBD1. This CDR3 is built from 16 residues. V lost 4 bases and J lost 6; bases outside the gene matches: 11. Germline V lookup: CDR1 LGHNA, CDR2 YSLEER. This CDR3 reads CASSLQTGRIAGELFF. The CDR3 nucleotides read TGCGCCAGCAGCCTGCAGACAGGGCGGATTGCCGGGGAGCTGTTTTTT.

This rearrangement joins TRBV4-2 to TRBJ2-1; no definite D call. The CDR3 spans 13 residues. Trimming stripped 3 bases from V and 4 bases from J, with 7 bases between. Germline-derived CDR1 and CDR2 are LGHNA and YNFKEQ. This CDR3 is CASSQYQYNEQFF. CDR3 nucleotide sequence: TGTGCCAGCAGCCAGTACCAGTACAATGAGCAGTTCTTC.

The rearrangement links TRBV28 to TRBJ2-7; no clear D. The CDR3 loop spans 17 amino acids. Between the trimmed V and J ends, which lost 0 bases and 1 base, there was a span of 16 bases. The V gene's germline CDR1 is MDHEN and CDR2 SYDVKM. The CDR3 bases are TGTGCCAGCAGTTTATGGACACTTGAGCTAAATTCCTACGAGCAGTACTTC. It specifies CASSLWTLELNSYEQYF.

The chain recombines TRBV7-3 with TRBJ2-1; 9 positions agree with TRBD2. Germline loops: CDR1 SGHTA, CDR2 FQGTGA. Unmatched junction bases numbered 9, after V lost 5 bases and J lost 4 bases. The CDR3 is 16 residues long. This chain's CDR3 is CASSLSGLAPYNEQFF. The CDR3 DNA sequence: TGTGCCAGCAGCCTCTCGGGACTAGCCCCATACAATGAGCAGTTCTTC.

This chain links TRBV5-1 with TRBJ2-7; D possibly corresponds to TRBD2 (6 bases). V was pared by 1 base and J by 2 bases, with 13 bases between. The V gene's germline CDR1 is SGHRS and CDR2 YFSETQ. The CDR3 length is 15 residues. CDR3 sequence reads: CASSLMAEGPYEQYF. The DNA for the CDR3 is TGCGCCAGCAGCTTGATGGCGGAGGGCCCCTACGAGCAGTACTTC.